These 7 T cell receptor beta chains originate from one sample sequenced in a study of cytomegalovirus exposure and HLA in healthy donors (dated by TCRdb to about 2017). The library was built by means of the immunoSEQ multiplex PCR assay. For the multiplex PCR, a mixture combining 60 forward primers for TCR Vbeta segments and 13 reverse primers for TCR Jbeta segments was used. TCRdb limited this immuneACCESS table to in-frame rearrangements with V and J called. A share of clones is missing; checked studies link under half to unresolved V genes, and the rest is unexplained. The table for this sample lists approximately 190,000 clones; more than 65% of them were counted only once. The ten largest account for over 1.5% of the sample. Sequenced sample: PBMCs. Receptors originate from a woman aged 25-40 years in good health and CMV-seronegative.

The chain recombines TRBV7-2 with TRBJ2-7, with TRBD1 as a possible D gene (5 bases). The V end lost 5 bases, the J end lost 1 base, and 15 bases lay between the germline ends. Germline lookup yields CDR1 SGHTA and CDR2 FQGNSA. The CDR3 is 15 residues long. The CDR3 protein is CASSPWGRVSYEQYF. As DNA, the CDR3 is TGTGCCAGCAGCCCCTGGGGCAGGGTGTCCTACGAGCAGTACTTC.

This CDR3 reads CASGSRGVTEAFF. CDR3 in DNA: TGTGCTAGTGGTTCCAGGGGAGTCACTGAAGCTTTCTTT. The chain couples TRBV12-5 to TRBJ1-1, with TRBD1 as a possible D gene (6 bases). The CDR3 totals 13 residues. In germline, CDR1 is LGHNT, CDR2 FRNRAP. Trimming took off 4 bases at V and 4 bases at J, with 10 bases between the two ends.

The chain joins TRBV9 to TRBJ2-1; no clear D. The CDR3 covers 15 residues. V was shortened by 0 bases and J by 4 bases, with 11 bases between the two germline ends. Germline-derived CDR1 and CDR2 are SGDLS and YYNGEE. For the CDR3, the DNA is TGTGCCAGCAGCGTAGATAGTCTGACATACAATGAGCAGTTCTTC. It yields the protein CASSVDSLTYNEQFF.

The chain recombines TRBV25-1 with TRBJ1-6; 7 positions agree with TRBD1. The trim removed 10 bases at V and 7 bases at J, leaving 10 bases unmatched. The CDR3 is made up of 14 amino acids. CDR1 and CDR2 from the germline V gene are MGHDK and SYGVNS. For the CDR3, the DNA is TGTGCCACTCGACAGGGAAATATGAATTCACCCCTCCACTTT. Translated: CATRQGNMNSPLHF. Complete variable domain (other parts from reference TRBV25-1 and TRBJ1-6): EADIYQTPRYLVIGTGKKITLECSQTMGHDKMYWYQQDPGMELHLIHYSYGVNSTEKGDLSSESTVSRIRTEHFPLTLESARPSHTSQYLCATRQGNMNSPLHFGNGTRLTVT.

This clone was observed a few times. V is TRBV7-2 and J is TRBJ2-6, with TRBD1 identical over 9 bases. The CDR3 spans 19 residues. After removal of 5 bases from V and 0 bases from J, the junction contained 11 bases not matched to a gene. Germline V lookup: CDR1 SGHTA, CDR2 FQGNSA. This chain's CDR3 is CASSPTPGQGSSGANVLTF. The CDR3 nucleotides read TGTGCCAGCAGCCCAACTCCGGGACAGGGATCCTCTGGGGCCAACGTCCTGACTTTC.

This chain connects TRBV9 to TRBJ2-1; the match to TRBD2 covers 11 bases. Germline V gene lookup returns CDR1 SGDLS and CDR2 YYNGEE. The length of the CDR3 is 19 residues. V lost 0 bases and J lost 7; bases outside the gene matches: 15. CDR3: CASSVVGTQGLAVNNEQFF. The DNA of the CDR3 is TGTGCCAGCAGCGTAGTAGGGACACAGGGACTAGCGGTTAATAATGAGCAGTTCTTC.

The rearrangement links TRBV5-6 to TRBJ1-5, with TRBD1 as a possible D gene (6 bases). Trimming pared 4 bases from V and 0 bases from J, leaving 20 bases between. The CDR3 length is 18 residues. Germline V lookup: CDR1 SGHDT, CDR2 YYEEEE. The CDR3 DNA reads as TGTGCCAGCAGCCACGCGGGGGGCCGGTGGTATAGCAATCAGCCCCAGCATTTT. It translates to CASSHAGGRWYSNQPQHF.